The 20 T cell receptor beta chains below were found in one sample sequenced in a study of T cell responses to AZD1222 COVID-19 vaccine (dated by TCRdb to 2020 to 2022). Taken with the paper, the label for time point translates to: about 28 days (+/-7) after the second vaccine dose. Read against the paper, the sample's treatment or condition label means: meningococcal conjugate vaccine given as trial control. Receptors were amplified or captured by the immunoSEQ multiplex PCR assay. In TCRdb, the immuneACCESS table is reduced to in-frame sequences with V and J assigned. These tables do not hold every clone; where another copy was compared, an unresolved V gene accounts for under half, and the others remain unexplained. The sample table records about 180,000 clones; 85% to 95% of these occur just once. Roughly 1% of the sample belongs to the ten largest clones. The material was peripheral blood, obtained 28 days after the second dose of the MenACWY control vaccine. Source of these receptors: an adult who received the MenACWY meningococcal vaccine as a control.

The CDR3 loop is CSVERTSETQYF. The CDR3 DNA follows: TGCAGCGTTGAAAGGACCTCAGAGACCCAGTACTTC. This chain links TRBV29-1 with TRBJ2-5, with D hard to call. CDR1 and CDR2 from the germline V gene are SQVTM and ANQGSEA. The CDR3 loop spans 12 amino acids. Trimming took 2 bases from V and 4 from J, leaving 8 bases between them.

This clone has more than one count but fewer than ten. The chain combines TRBV6-2 or TRBV6-3 with TRBJ1-5, with D possibly matching TRBD1 (5 bases). V lost 2 bases and J lost 0, with 14 bases in between. This CDR3 has 17 residues. The germline CDR1 and CDR2 sequences are MNHEY and SVGEGT. The CDR3, as DNA: TGTGCCAGCAGTTACGGGAGGGGAGGCGATAGCAATCAGCCCCAGCATTTT. This encodes CASSYGRGGDSNQPQHF.

V gene TRBV5-1 combines with J gene TRBJ2-1; 9 bases map to TRBD1. Per germline, CDR1 SGHRS and CDR2 YFSETQ. The CDR3 totals 16 residues. J was trimmed by 9 bases and V by 0 bases; bases with no gene match: 10. The CDR3 spells CASSLASGQGMSEQFF. CDR3 DNA sequence: TGCGCCAGCAGCTTGGCCTCGGGACAGGGCATGAGTGAGCAGTTCTTC.

V usage is TRBV11-2 and J usage is TRBJ2-7; D remains unclear. CDR1 is SGHAT and CDR2 is FQNNGV in the germline V gene. The CDR3 totals 13 residues. V was trimmed by 2 bases and J by 2 bases, leaving 7 bases between them. DNA for the CDR3: TGTGCCAGCAGCTTAAGTGGAGCCTACGAGCAGTACTTC. It encodes CASSLSGAYEQYF.

This clone is a singleton in its sample. The J gene is TRBJ1-6, the V gene TRBV7-2; TRBD1 might be the D (5 bases). Germline V gives CDR1 SGHTA, CDR2 FQGNSA. The V gene lost 4 bases and the J gene lost 14 bases, with 18 bases spanning the gap. The CDR3 has 14 amino acids. Here the CDR3 reads CASSSSRQLTSLHF. In DNA, the CDR3 is TGTGCCAGCAGCTCGAGTAGACAGCTTACCTCCCTCCACTTT. Filled out from reference TRBV7-2 and TRBJ1-6, the complete variable domain reads GAGVSQSPSNKVTEKGKDVELRCDPISGHTALYWYRQSLGQGLEFLIYFQGNSAPDKSGLPSDRFSAERTGGSVSTLTIQRTQQEDSAVYLCASSSSRQLTSLHFGNGTRLTVT.

This chain links TRBV29-1 with TRBJ1-5; possibly TRBD1 for D (6 bases). V was pared by 4 bases and J by 5 bases, with 12 bases between. CDR1 is SQVTM, CDR2 ANQGSEA, per germline. This CDR3 has 13 residues. This CDR3 is CSVGAGADQPQHF. The CDR3 DNA is TGCAGCGTTGGGGCAGGGGCGGATCAGCCCCAGCATTTT.

This chain links TRBV9 with TRBJ2-3; 8 bases fit TRBD2. The trim removed 0 bases at V and 2 bases at J, leaving 5 bases unmatched. CDR3 length equals 16 residues. Germline V gives CDR1 SGDLS, CDR2 YYNGEE. The CDR3 loop reads CASSVGGGLATDTQYF. The CDR3 DNA reads TGTGCCAGCAGCGTAGGCGGGGGGCTGGCCACAGATACGCAGTATTTT.

This clone appeared a single time. This rearrangement joins TRBV5-1 to TRBJ2-1; 7 nucleotides agree with TRBD1. With 4 bases clipped from V and 6 bases from J, the junction kept 10 bases outside the gene matches. Germline values: CDR1 SGHRS, CDR2 YFSETQ. There are 15 residues in the CDR3. CDR3 nucleotides: TGCGCCAGCAGCCGAACAGGGGATCGGAGCAATGAGCAGTTCTTC. Translation: CASSRTGDRSNEQFF.

The CDR3 nucleotides read TGTGCCAGTAGTACCCAAGGGGGACAGGGGTACAATGAGCAGTTCTTC. This sequence encodes CASSTQGGQGYNEQFF. V and J are TRBV19 and TRBJ2-1; 10 bases line up with TRBD1. The CDR3 is made up of 16 amino acids. J gave up 4 bases and V 4 bases, and 7 bases lay outside the gene matches. Germline CDR1 reads LNHDA; CDR2 reads SQIVND (reference sequence).

The J gene is TRBJ2-7, the V gene TRBV7-9; TRBD1 aligns across 8 bases. This CDR3 comprises 17 residues. V trimming: 0 bases; J trimming: 2 bases; junction bases outside the gene matches: 9. CDR1 and CDR2 from the germline V gene are SEHNR and FQNEAQ (reference sequence). The CDR3: CASSLAGDRQNTYEQYF. The CDR3 nucleotides read TGTGCCAGCAGCTTAGCCGGGGACAGGCAGAACACCTACGAGCAGTACTTC.

The chain uses TRBV5-4 and TRBJ2-5; 13 bases fit TRBD2. This CDR3 spans 16 amino acids. Germline lookup yields CDR1 SGHNT and CDR2 YYREEE (reference sequence). V trimming: 5 bases; J trimming: 1 base; junction bases outside the gene matches: 5. CDR3 DNA sequence: TGTGCCAGCAGTTCTAGACTAGCGGGGGGCCAAGAGACCCAGTACTTC. Translating gives CASSSRLAGGQETQYF.

This clone was seen once. The chain combines TRBV5-1 with TRBJ1-4; weak D call: TRBD1 (6 bases). The CDR3 spans 14 residues. Germline CDR1 and CDR2: SGHRS and YFSETQ. Trimming took off 4 bases at V and 4 bases at J, with 11 bases between the two ends. In DNA, the CDR3 is TGCGCCAGCAGCATAGGGGGGGATAATGAAAAACTGTTTTTT. Encoded protein: CASSIGGDNEKLFF.

The chain recombines TRBV21-1 with TRBJ1-2. TRBV21-1 is designated a pseudogene. The CDR3 is made up of 15 amino acids. CDR3 coding DNA: TGTGCCAGCAGCCTACCGGTCCTCCGGGGGAGTGGCTACACCTTC. Amino acid sequence: CASSLPVLRGSGYTF.

This chain links TRBV3-1 (or the pseudogene TRBV3-2) with TRBJ2-7; no definite D call. V lost 2 bases and J 2 bases, leaving 4 bases between the germline ends. There are 12 residues in the CDR3. CDR1 LGHDT and CDR2 YNNKEL come from the germline V gene (reference sequence). The CDR3 here is CASSQYPYEQYF. In DNA, the CDR3 is TGTGCCAGCAGCCAATACCCCTACGAGCAGTACTTC.

The chain joins TRBV6-6 to TRBJ1-2, with 9 bases fitting TRBD1. Germline V gene lookup returns CDR1 MNHNY and CDR2 SVGAGI (reference sequence). V was clipped by 5 bases and J by 3 bases; unmatched bases: 7. The CDR3 has 15 amino acids. CDR3 bases: TGTGCCAGCAGTACTCGAGACAGGGGGTACTATGGCTACACCTTC. It encodes CASSTRDRGYYGYTF.

J is TRBJ1-2 and V is TRBV10-2; unclear D gene. The CDR3 covers 14 residues. V was trimmed by 4 bases and J by 4 bases, leaving 13 bases between them. Germline CDR1 is WSHSY and CDR2 is SAAADI. CDR3 coding DNA: TGCGCCAGCAGTGTAAAAGGGATCGGCTATGGCTACACCTTC. Translating gives CASSVKGIGYGYTF.

The chain couples TRBV5-1 to TRBJ2-6; TRBD1 is a possible D gene (5 bases). Between the trimmed V and J ends, which lost 5 bases and 1 base, there was a span of 7 bases. The CDR3 runs to 14 residues. From germline, CDR1 is SGHRS and CDR2 YFSETQ. The CDR3 here is CASSPGSGANVLTF. The CDR3 bases are TGCGCCAGCAGTCCAGGGTCTGGGGCCAACGTCCTGACTTTC.

The chain links TRBV19 to TRBJ2-3; 9 positions agree with TRBD1. Germline CDR1 is LNHDA and CDR2 is SQIVND (reference sequence). The CDR3 sequence is 17 residues long. The ends lost 5 bases at V and 4 bases at J; junction bases unmatched: 13. The CDR3 spells CASSSWTGAYLADTQYF. CDR3 DNA: TGTGCCAGTAGTTCCTGGACAGGGGCGTACCTTGCAGATACGCAGTATTTT.

This clone came up once. The chain couples TRBV11-2 to TRBJ1-1; possibly TRBD1 for D (6 bases). CDR1 SGHAT and CDR2 FQNNGV come from the germline V gene. V was pared by 5 bases and J by 0 bases, with 13 bases between. The CDR3 has 15 amino acids. This CDR3 reads CASSTGQTLNTEAFF. CDR3 nucleotides: TGTGCCAGCAGCACAGGACAGACTCTGAACACTGAAGCTTTCTTT.

The V and J genes are TRBV9 and TRBJ2-1, with 8 bases identical to TRBD2. The CDR3 sequence is 16 residues long. Germline values: CDR1 SGDLS, CDR2 YYNGEE. V was pared by 0 bases and J by 9 bases, with 11 bases of the junction left unmatched. CDR3: CASSVEPGGPYGEQFF. The CDR3 region has the DNA TGTGCCAGCAGCGTAGAACCGGGGGGGCCTTATGGTGAGCAGTTCTTC. Using reference TRBV9 and TRBJ2-1 for the parts outside the CDR3, the full variable domain is DSGVTQTPKHLITATGQRVTLRCSPRSGDLSVYWYQQSLDQGLQFLIQYYNGEERAKGNILERFSAQQFPDLHSELNLSSLELGDSALYFCASSVEPGGPYGEQFFGPGTRLTVL.